The subject of this entry is one T cell receptor beta chain. What it recognizes is unknown. Germline V gene lookup returns CDR1 SGHRS and CDR2 YFSETQ. The CDR3 is 14 residues long. The V gene lost 5 bases and the J gene lost 0 bases, with 8 bases spanning the gap. This entry is derived from a study of memory CD4+ T cells and cytomegalovirus serostatus. General study findings and limits: CMV serostatus prediction reached median AUC roughly 0.95, or 0.91 with US-trained model. Of 164 reported CMV TCRbeta sequences, 55 to 80 were found in memory CD4+ repertoires.

In the study's own analysis: Out-of-frame sequences were removed, leaving 2,204,828 distinct TCRbeta sequences. Produced via immunoSEQ multiplex PCR; TCRdb's table is partial and in-frame only. From that table come the V and J calls and clone size; the DNA was used to work out D and trimming. The sample consists of around 60,000 clones, around 77% of them appearing once. Single viable CD3+CD4+CD8-CD45RO+ cells were sorted as the memory CD4+ T cells. Positive selection with CD4 microbeads enriched total CD4+ T cells. The origin of this receptor is an adult in good health and CMV-seronegative. Sequenced input: memory CD4+ T cells from blood. The chain links TRBV5-1 to TRBJ1-4; unclear D gene. The CDR3 loop is CASRGQATNEKLFF. In DNA, the CDR3 is TGCGCCAGCAGAGGGCAGGCAACTAATGAAAAACTGTTTTTT.